This T cell receptor beta chain was sequenced for a study of blood T cell repertoires in COVID-19. This clone was seen a handful of times. The CDR3 runs to 14 residues. Per the germline V gene, CDR1 is SGHKS and CDR2 is YYEKEE (reference sequence). Trimming removed 0 bases from V and 11 bases from J, with 15 bases in between. Produced via immunoSEQ multiplex PCR; TCRdb's table is partial and in-frame only. Of tens of thousands of clones listed, about 87% are singletons. The receptor was isolated from a man aged 80 or over with acute or convalescent COVID-19. V usage is TRBV5-5 and J usage is TRBJ2-4; possibly TRBD1 for D (6 bases). Source material: peripheral blood. The CDR3 is CASSLAVGHALQYF. CDR3 nucleotides: TGTGCCAGCAGCTTGGCCGTGGGACACGCACTTCAGTACTTC.